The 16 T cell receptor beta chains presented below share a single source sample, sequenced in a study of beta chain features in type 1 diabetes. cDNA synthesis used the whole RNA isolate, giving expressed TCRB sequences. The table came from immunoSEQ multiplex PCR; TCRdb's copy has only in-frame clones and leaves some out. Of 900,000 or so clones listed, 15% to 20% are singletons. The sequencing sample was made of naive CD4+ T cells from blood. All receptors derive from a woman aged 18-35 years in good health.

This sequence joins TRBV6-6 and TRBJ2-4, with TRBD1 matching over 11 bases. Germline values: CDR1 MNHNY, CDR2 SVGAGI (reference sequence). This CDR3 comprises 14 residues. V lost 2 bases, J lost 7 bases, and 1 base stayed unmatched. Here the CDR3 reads CASSYGTGGNIQYF. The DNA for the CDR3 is TGTGCCAGCAGTTACGGGACAGGGGGGAACATTCAGTACTTC.

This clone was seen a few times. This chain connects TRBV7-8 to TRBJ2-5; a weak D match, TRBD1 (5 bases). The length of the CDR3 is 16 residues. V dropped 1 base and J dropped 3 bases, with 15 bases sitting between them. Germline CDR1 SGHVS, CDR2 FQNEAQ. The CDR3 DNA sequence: TGTGCCAGCAGCTTAGAAGTAGTTCAGGGTAAAGAGACCCAGTACTTC. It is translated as CASSLEVVQGKETQYF.

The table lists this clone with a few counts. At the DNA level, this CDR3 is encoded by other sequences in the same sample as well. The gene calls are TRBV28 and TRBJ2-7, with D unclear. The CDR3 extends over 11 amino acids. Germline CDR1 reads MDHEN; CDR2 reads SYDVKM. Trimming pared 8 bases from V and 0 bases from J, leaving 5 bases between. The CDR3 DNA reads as TGTGCCAGCGGGAACTCCTACGAGCAGTACTTC. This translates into CASGNSYEQYF.

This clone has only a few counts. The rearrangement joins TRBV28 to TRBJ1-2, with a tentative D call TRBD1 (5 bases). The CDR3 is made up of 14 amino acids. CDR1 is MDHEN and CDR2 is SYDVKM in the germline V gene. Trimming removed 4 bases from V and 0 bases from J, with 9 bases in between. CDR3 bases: TGTGCCAGCAGTTGGACGGGGGCTAACTATGGCTACACCTTC. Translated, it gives CASSWTGANYGYTF.

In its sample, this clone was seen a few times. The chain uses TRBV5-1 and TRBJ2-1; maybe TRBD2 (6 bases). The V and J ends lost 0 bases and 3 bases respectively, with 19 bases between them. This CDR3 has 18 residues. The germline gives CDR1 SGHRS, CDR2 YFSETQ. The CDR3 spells CASSLERAAGRFYNEQFF. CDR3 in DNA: TGCGCCAGCAGCTTGGAGCGGGCAGCGGGTCGTTTCTACAATGAGCAGTTCTTC.

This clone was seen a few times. Written as DNA, the CDR3 is TGTGCCAGCAGTTTAGAGAGGGGAGAGCAGTACTTC. It specifies CASSLERGEQYF. The chain employs TRBV28 and TRBJ2-7; D may match TRBD1 or TRBD2 (5 bases each). The CDR3 loop spans 12 amino acids. Germline assignment: CDR1 MDHEN and CDR2 SYDVKM. Trimming took off 2 bases at V and 7 bases at J, with 9 bases between the two ends.

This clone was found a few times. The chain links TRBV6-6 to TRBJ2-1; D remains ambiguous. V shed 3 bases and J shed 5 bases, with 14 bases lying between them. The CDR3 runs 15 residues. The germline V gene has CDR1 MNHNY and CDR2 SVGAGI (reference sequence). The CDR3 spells CASSYRSTGNNEQFF. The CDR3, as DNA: TGTGCCAGCAGTTATCGCTCGACTGGTAACAATGAGCAGTTCTTC.

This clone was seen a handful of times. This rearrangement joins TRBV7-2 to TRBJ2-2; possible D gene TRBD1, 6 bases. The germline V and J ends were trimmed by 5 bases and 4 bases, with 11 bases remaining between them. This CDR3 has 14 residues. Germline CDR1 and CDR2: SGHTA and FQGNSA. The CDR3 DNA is TGTGCCAGCAGCGTCGGACAGATCACCGGGGAGCTGTTTTTT. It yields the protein CASSVGQITGELFF. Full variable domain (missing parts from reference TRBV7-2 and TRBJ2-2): GAGVSQSPSNKVTEKGKDVELRCDPISGHTALYWYRQSLGQGLEFLIYFQGNSAPDKSGLPSDRFSAERTGGSVSTLTIQRTQQEDSAVYLCASSVGQITGELFFGEGSRLTVL.

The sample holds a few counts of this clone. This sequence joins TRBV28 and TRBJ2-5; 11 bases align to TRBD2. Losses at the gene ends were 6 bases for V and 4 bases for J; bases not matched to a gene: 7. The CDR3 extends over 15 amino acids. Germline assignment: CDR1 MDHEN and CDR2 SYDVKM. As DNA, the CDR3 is TGTGCCAGCAGAGGGTCACTAGCGGGAGCAGAGACCCAGTACTTC. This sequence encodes CASRGSLAGAETQYF.

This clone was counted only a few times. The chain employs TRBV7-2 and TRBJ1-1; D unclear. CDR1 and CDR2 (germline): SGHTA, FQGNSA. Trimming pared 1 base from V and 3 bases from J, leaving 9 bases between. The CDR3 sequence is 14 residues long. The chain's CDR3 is CASSLVLGYTEAFF. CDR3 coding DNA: TGTGCCAGCAGCTTAGTCCTGGGGTACACTGAAGCTTTCTTT.

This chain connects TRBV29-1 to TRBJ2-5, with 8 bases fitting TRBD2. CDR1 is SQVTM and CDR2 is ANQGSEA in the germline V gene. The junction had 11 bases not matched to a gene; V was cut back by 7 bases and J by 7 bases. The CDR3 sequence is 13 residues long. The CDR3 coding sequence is TGCAGCGCAGAGACTAGCGTGGGAGGGACCCAGTACTTC. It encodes CSAETSVGGTQYF.

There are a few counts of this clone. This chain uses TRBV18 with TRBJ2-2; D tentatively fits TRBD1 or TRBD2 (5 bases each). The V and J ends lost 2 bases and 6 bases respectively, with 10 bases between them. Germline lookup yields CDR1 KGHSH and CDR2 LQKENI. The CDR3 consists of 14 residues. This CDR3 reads CASSPEGSAGELFF. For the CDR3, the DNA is TGTGCCAGCTCACCAGAGGGGTCGGCCGGGGAGCTGTTTTTT. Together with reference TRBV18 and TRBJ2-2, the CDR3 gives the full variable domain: NAGVMQNPRHLVRRRGQEARLRCSPMKGHSHVYWYRQLPEEGLKFMVYLQKENIIDESGMPKERFSAEFPKEGPSILRIQQVVRGDSAAYFCASSPEGSAGELFFGEGSRLTVL.

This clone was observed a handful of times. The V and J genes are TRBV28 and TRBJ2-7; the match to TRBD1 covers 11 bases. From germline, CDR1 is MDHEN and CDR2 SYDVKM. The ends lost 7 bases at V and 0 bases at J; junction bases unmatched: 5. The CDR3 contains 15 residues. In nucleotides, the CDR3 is TGTGCCAGCACACTTGGGACAGGGGGCTCCTACGAGCAGTACTTC. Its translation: CASTLGTGGSYEQYF.

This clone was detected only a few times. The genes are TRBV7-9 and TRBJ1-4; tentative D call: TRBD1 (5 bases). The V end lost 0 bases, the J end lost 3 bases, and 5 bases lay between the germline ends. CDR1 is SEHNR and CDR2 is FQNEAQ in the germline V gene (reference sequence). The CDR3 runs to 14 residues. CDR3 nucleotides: TGTGCCAGCAGCTTAGCAGGGGCTAATGAAAAACTGTTTTTT. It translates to CASSLAGANEKLFF.

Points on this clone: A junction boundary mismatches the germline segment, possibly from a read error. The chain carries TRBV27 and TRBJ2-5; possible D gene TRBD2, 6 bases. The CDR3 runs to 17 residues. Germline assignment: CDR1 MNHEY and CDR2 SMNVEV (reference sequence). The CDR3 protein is CASSGRTSEGKQEAQYF. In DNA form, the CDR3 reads TGTGCCAGCAGCGGCAGGACCTCGGAGGGCAAACAAGAGGCCCAGTACTTC.

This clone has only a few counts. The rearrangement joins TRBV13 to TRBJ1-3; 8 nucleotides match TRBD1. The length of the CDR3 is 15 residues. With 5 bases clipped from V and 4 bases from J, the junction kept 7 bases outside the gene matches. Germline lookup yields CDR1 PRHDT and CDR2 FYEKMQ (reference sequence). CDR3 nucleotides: TGTGCCAGCAGCGAACGGGACAGGTGGGGAAACACCATATATTTT. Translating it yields CASSERDRWGNTIYF.